A selection of T cell receptor beta chains follows, all from one sample in a study of cytomegalovirus exposure and HLA in healthy donors. Libraries were prepared by immunoSEQ multiplex PCR; TCRdb keeps only in-frame clonotypes and omits some of them. Among approximately 120,000 clones listed, roughly 83% were seen once. The specimen was PBMCs. Receptor source: a man younger than 30 in good health and CMV-seropositive. CDR3s include the opening cysteine and the closing phenylalanine or tryptophan. A D gene is named only where the DNA matches it firmly. Not every row has a clone size; where given, it reads once, few, many or a size class.

v_gene	abundance	d_gene	j_gene	CDR3nt	CDR3aa
TRBV7-9	once	-	TRBJ1-2	TGTGCCAGCAGCTTAAACGAGGGCTACACCTTC	CASSLNEGYTF
TRBV4-1	-	-	TRBJ1-1	TGCGCCAGCAGTCCAAGATTGGGACAAAATGAAGCTTTCTTT	CASSPRLGQNEAFF
TRBV11-2	few	-	TRBJ1-1	TGTGCCAGCAGCCAGGGAACTGAAGCTTTCTTT	CASSQGTEAFF
TRBV27	-	TRBD1	TRBJ1-5	TGTGCCAGCAGTGCCGGGACAGGGGGCCAGCCCCAGCATTTT	CASSAGTGGQPQHF
TRBV30	-	-	TRBJ2-5	TGTGCCTGGACAGGGAACCAAGAGACCCAGTACTTC	CAWTGNQETQYF
TRBV28	-	TRBD1	TRBJ1-2	TGTGCCAGCTTACCGGGACAGGTCAACTATGGCTACACCTTC	CASLPGQVNYGYTF
TRBV30	-	-	TRBJ1-2	TGTGCCTGGAGGTCGGGGTTTGGCTACACCTTC	CAWRSGFGYTF
TRBV19	-	-	TRBJ1-5	TGTGCCAGTAGTATAGAGGGGGGGGCGAGCCAGCCCCAGCATTTT	CASSIEGGASQPQHF
TRBV7-6	-	TRBD2	TRBJ2-1	TGTGCCAGCAGCCAAAATCGTCCTAGCGGGTATAGCTCCTACAATGAGCAGTTCTTC	CASSQNRPSGYSSYNEQFF
TRBV9	-	TRBD2	TRBJ2-3	TGTGCCAGCAGCAATAGCGGGGGGGCCGGAGCAGATACGCAGTATTTT	CASSNSGGAGADTQYF
TRBV4-2	-	TRBD2	TRBJ2-5	TGTGCCAGCAGCCAAGAAGCTGCGGGGGGGCCGGAGACCCAGTACTTC	CASSQEAAGGPETQYF
TRBV28	-	-	TRBJ1-2	TGTGCCAGCAGGCGACAGGCCGAGGGCTACACCTTC	CASRRQAEGYTF
TRBV5-1	-	-	TRBJ1-5	TGCGCCAGCAGCCCTCAGGGCTATAGCAATCAGCCCCAGCATTTT	CASSPQGYSNQPQHF
TRBV13	-	-	TRBJ2-3	TGTGCCAGCAGCTTAGCTATCACAGATACGCAGTATTTT	CASSLAITDTQYF
TRBV6-1	-	-	TRBJ2-6	TGTGCCAGCAGTGAAATTCGGACAGCCCTCTCTGGGGCCAACGTCCTGACTTTC	CASSEIRTALSGANVLTF
TRBV19	-	-	TRBJ2-1	TGTGCCACCCGGCGGACAAACTACAATGAGCAGTTCTTC	CATRRTNYNEQFF
TRBV5-6	-	-	TRBJ1-5	TGTGCCAGCAGCGAACAGGGTACCCAGCCCCAGCATTTT	CASSEQGTQPQHF
TRBV5-4	-	-	TRBJ1-3	TGTGCCAGCAGCGGGGGGAACAGACAGTCAGGAAGCACCATATATTTT	CASSGGNRQSGSTIYF
TRBV2	few	-	TRBJ1-1	TGTGCCAGGGCCCCAACAGGGTTCGGGACTGAAGCTTTCTTT	CARAPTGFGTEAFF
TRBV11-3	-	-	TRBJ2-2	TGTGCCAGCAGCTTCGGGCGGGGCGGGGAGCTGTTTTTT	CASSFGRGGELFF
TRBV5-6	-	TRBD2	TRBJ2-7	TGTGCCAGCAGCAACGGGGACTATTCTTACTTGAGCTCCTACGAGCAGTACTTC	CASSNGDYSYLSSYEQYF
TRBV6-5	-	TRBD1	TRBJ1-1	TGTGCCAGCAGTACGTTGGACAGGGAGGCTGAAGCTTTCTTT	CASSTLDREAEAFF
TRBV7-9	-	TRBD1	TRBJ1-2	TGTGCCAGCACCGCCGGGACAGTCTATGGCTACACCTTC	CASTAGTVYGYTF
TRBV28	once	-	TRBJ1-6	TGTGCCAGCAGTCCCCCCCAAAATTCACCCCTCCACTTT	CASSPPQNSPLHF
TRBV19	-	-	TRBJ1-2	TGTGCCAGTAGTATAGTTTCATCGGAGCGGGGCTACACCTTC	CASSIVSSERGYTF
TRBV7-9	-	-	TRBJ1-1	TGTTCCAGCAGCTCTGGGAGCACTGAAGCTTTCTTT	CSSSSGSTEAFF
TRBV30	once	TRBD1	TRBJ1-5	TGTGCCTGGAGTGTAGACAGGGGAGGGAGCAATCAGCCCCAGCATTTT	CAWSVDRGGSNQPQHF
TRBV7-2	once	-	TRBJ1-1	TGTGCCAGCAGCTTACGGGAAACAGGGATATACAACACTGAAGCTTTCTTT	CASSLRETGIYNTEAFF
TRBV11-3	few	TRBD2	TRBJ2-7	TGTGCCAGCACCTTTGGATATGGGCCCGGGCAGCGGGGAGTCTACGAGCAGTACTTC	CASTFGYGPGQRGVYEQYF
TRBV27	-	-	TRBJ1-1	TGTGCCAGCGGGCGAGGGAGCATGAACACTGAAGCTTTCTTT	CASGRGSMNTEAFF
TRBV30	-	TRBD1	TRBJ2-5	TGTGCCGAGGGGGCAGGGCTCCAAGAGACCCAGTACTTC	CAEGAGLQETQYF
TRBV11-1	-	-	TRBJ2-7	TGTGCCAGCAGTTCTCCCGGGACAACCTTCTACGAGCAGTACTTC	CASSSPGTTFYEQYF
TRBV6-5	-	-	TRBJ2-7	TGTGCCAGCAGTATCGCGGGTTACGAGCAGTACTTC	CASSIAGYEQYF
TRBV5-1	few	TRBD1	TRBJ1-5	TGCGCCAGCAGCTATACGACAGGGAGTCAGCCCCAGCATTTT	CASSYTTGSQPQHF
TRBV2	-	TRBD1	TRBJ2-5	TGTGCCAGCAGCCGAGGGACAGCCCAAGAGACCCAGTACTTC	CASSRGTAQETQYF
TRBV9	-	-	TRBJ1-1	TGTGCCAGCAGCGCGGGTCCCTGGAACACTGAAGCTTTCTTT	CASSAGPWNTEAFF
TRBV7-3	-	TRBD1	TRBJ2-3	TGTGCCAGCAGCTTGTTGGGACAGGGAGGTGATACGCAGTATTTT	CASSLLGQGGDTQYF